In this sample, the clone carrying this T cell receptor (beta chain) turned up many times. The antigen is not known. This sample was taken from a study of glioma-infiltrating T cells. Overall study results and limits: Very few CDR3 sequences were shared between tissue and blood. Tissue-blood divergence was below expectation in non-neoplastic patients, above in gliomas.

This CDR3 has 13 amino acids. Germline loops: CDR1 SGHAT, CDR2 FQNNGV. Losses at the gene ends were 5 bases for V and 7 bases for J; bases not matched to a gene: 5. Using RNA template, CDR3s of TCR alpha and beta were amplified with iRepertoire arm-PCR. Tissue mRNA or PBMC total RNA, roughly 85-450 ng, went into one-step reverse transcription and amplification. A single record per CDR3 protein comes from TCRdb applying MiXCR to the multiplex PCR reads. Of roughly 100,000 distinct CDR3 sequences in the sample, about 30% were seen once. The clonotype originates from a human donor with low-grade glioma or glioblastoma, undergoing nonglioma brain surgery, or in good health (not recorded which). The sample taken for sequencing was glioma tissue, nonneoplastic brain tissue, or PBMCs (not recorded which). The chain recombines TRBV11-2 with TRBJ1-5, with 7 nucleotides matching TRBD1. The CDR3 DNA reads as TGTGCCAGCAGCCCGACAGGGATCCAGCCCCAGCATTTT. Residues: CASSPTGIQPQHF.